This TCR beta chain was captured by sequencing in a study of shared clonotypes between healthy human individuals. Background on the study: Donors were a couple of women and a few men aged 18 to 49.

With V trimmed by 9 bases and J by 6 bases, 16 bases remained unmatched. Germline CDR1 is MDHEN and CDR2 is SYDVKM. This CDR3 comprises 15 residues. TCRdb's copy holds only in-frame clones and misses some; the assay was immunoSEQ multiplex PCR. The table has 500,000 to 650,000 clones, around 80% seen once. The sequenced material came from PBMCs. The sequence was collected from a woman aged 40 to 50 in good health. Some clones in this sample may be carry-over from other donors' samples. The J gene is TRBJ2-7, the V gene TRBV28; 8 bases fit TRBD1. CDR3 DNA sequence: TGTGCCAGTAAAGGGGCAGGGGGCGCAGCTCGCGAGCAGTACTTC. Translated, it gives CASKGAGGAAREQYF. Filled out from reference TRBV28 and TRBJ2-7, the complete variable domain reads DVKVTQSSRYLVKRTGEKVFLECVQDMDHENMFWYRQDPGLGLRLIYFSYDVKMKEKGDIPEGYSVSREKKERFSLILESASTNQTSMYLCASKGAGGAAREQYFGPGTRLTVT.